This TCR beta chain was captured in a study of OX40 agonist ivuxolimab in advanced cancers. Across the whole study: Mean age 60 years, range about 20 to 85; just over 80% male.

With baseline, cycle 4 day 1, and cycle 7 day 1 as timepoints, blood was sampled. TCRdb's copy holds only in-frame clones and misses some; the assay was immunoSEQ multiplex PCR. The sample shows around 40,000 clones, about 90% of them seen only once. The CDR3 extends over 14 amino acids. Trimming took 4 bases from V and 6 from J, leaving 14 bases between them. The chain joins TRBV5-7 to TRBJ2-1, with TRBD2 as a possible D gene (5 bases). TRBV5-7 is noted as an ORF with a role that remains uncertain. The sequenced sample was CD4+ or CD8+ T cells sorted from blood, obtained in a trial of the OX40 agonist ivuxolimab. The sequence came from an adult with an advanced solid tumor such as melanoma, head and neck, liver or kidney cancer. The CDR3 DNA follows: TGTGCCAGCAGCCCTCTCTGGGGAGTCAATGAGCAGTTCTTC. Translating it yields CASSPLWGVNEQFF.